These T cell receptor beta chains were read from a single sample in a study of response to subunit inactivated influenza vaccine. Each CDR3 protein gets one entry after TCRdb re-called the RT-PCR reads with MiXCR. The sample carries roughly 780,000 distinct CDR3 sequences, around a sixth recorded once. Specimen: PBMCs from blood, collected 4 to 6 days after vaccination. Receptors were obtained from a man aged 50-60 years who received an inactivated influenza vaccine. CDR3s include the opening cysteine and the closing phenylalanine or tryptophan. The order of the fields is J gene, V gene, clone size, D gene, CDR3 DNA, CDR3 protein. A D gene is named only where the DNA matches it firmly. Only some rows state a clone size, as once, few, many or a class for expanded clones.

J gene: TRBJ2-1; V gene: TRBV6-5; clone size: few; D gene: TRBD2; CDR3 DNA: TGTGCCAGCAGTTACTGGCGGGAGGGCCACAATGAGCAGTTCTTC; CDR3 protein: CASSYWREGHNEQFF
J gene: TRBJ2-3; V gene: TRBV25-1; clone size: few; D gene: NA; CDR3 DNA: TGTGCCAGCAGTGAATATATCGGTGCGGGGAGCACAGATACGCAGTATTTT; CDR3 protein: CASSEYIGAGSTDTQYF
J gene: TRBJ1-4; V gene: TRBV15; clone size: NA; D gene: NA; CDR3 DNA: TGTGCCACCAGCTCCCGACGGTGGACGGAGTGGAAAGAAAAACTGTTTTTT; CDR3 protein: CATSSRRWTEWKEKLFF
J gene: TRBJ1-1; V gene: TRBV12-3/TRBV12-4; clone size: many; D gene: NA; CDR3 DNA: TGTGCCAGCAGTTTAGGTACGGGACAGAACACTGAAGCTTTCTTT; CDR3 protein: CASSLGTGQNTEAFF
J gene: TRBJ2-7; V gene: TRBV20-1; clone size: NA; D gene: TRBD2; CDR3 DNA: TGCAGTGCTGACCGTAGCGGGGGGACTTCCTACGAGCAGTACTTC; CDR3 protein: CSADRSGGTSYEQYF
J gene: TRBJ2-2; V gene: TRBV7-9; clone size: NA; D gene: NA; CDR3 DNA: TGTGCCAGCAGTCTCTCTGGGGGAACGGGCCCCGGGGAGCTGTTTTTT; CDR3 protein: CASSLSGGTGPGELFF
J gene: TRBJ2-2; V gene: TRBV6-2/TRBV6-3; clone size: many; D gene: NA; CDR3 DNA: TGTGCCAGCAGCCCAGACACCAGCACCGGGGAGCTGTTTTTT; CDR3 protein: CASSPDTSTGELFF
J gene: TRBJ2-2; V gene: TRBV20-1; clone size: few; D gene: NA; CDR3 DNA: TGCAGTGCTCGGAGGGGCCCGGCGCGCACCGGGGAGCTGTTTTTT; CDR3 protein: CSARRGPARTGELFF
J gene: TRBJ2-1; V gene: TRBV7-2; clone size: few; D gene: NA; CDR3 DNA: TGTGCCAGCAGCCGGGGACGATCAAACTACAATGAGCAGTTCTTC; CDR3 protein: CASSRGRSNYNEQFF
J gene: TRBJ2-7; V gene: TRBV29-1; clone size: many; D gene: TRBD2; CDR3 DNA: TGCAGCGCAATAGCGGGAGGGCCAGGAGGGGAGCAGTACTTC; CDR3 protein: CSAIAGGPGGEQYF
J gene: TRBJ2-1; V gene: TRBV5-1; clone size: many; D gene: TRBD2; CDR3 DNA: TGCGCCAGCAGCTCGCCGGGACTAGCGGGAGGATACAATGAGCAGTTCTTC; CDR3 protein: CASSSPGLAGGYNEQFF
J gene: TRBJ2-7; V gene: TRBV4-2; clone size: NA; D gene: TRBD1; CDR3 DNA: TGTGCCAGCAGCCACCTCGGGACAGGGACCGAGCAGTACTTC; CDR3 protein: CASSHLGTGTEQYF
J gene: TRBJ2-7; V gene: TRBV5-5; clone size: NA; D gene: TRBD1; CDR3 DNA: TGTGCCAGCAGCTACGGACAGGGGGAGTACTTC; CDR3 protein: CASSYGQGEYF
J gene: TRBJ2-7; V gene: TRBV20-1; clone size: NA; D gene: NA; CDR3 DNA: TGCAGTGCTACCGGAACCTTATCCTACGAGCAGTACTTC; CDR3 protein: CSATGTLSYEQYF
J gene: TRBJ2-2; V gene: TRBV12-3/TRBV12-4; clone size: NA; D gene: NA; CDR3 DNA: TGTGCCAGCAGTCAGGGACCCTGGGAGCTGTTTTTT; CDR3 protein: CASSQGPWELFF
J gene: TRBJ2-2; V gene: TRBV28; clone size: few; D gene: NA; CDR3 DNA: TGTGCCAGCAGTCCGCTGGGTGTCACCGGGGAGCTGTTTTTT; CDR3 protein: CASSPLGVTGELFF
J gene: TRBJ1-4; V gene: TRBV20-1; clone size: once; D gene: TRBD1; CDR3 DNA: TGCAGTGCTAGCAGGGGGAATGGAAAACTGTTTTTT; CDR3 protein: CSASRGNGKLFF
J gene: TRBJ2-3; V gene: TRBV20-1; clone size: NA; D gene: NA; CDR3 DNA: TGCAGTGCTATACTAGGGAGGGGGAGACGCACAGATACGCAGTATTTT; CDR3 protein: CSAILGRGRRTDTQYF
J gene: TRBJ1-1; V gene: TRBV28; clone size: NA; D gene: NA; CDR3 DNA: TGTGCCAGCAGTCCGCCCCAGGGGCAGGGCCACACTGAAGCTTTCTTT; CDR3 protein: CASSPPQGQGHTEAFF
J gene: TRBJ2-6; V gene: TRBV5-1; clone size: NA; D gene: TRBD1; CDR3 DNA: TGCGCCAGCAGCTTGCAGGGGGTGGAAGCTGGGGCCAACGTCCTGACTTTC; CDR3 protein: CASSLQGVEAGANVLTF